The rows below give T cell receptor beta chains drawn from one sample of a study of blood T cell repertoires in COVID-19. The data were produced by immunoSEQ multiplex PCR, yet TCRdb's version contains in-frame clones alone and is incomplete. The sample consists of about 40,000 clones, roughly 90% of them appearing once. Sample: peripheral blood. The origin of the receptors is a man in his 60s with active COVID-19. The CDR3 runs from the conserved cysteine through the conserved F or W. D genes are given only for firm matches. The listing skips clone size in some rows; elsewhere it reads once, few, many or a size class.

CDR3 protein: CASSLAGVGSPLHF
CDR3 DNA: TGTGCCAGCAGCTTAGCGGGGGTCGGTTCACCCCTCCACTTT
CDR3 length: 14
D gene: .
V gene: TRBV11-2
clone size: .
J gene: TRBJ1-6

CDR3 protein: CASSLGQGVNEQFF
CDR3 DNA: TGTGCCAGCAGCCTGGGACAGGGGGTCAATGAGCAGTTCTTC
CDR3 length: 14
D gene: TRBD1
V gene: TRBV7-3
clone size: .
J gene: TRBJ2-1

CDR3 protein: CASSPPGQGSGNTIYF
CDR3 DNA: TGTGCCAGCAGCCCCCCGGGACAGGGCTCTGGAAACACCATATATTTT
CDR3 length: 16
D gene: TRBD1
V gene: TRBV5-5
clone size: .
J gene: TRBJ1-3

CDR3 protein: CASSLEGGSAYEQYF
CDR3 DNA: TGTGCCAGCAGCTTGGAGGGCGGGAGTGCCTACGAGCAGTACTTC
CDR3 length: 15
D gene: TRBD2
V gene: TRBV5-4
clone size: .
J gene: TRBJ2-7

CDR3 protein: CASRSTGQNIQYF
CDR3 DNA: TGTGCCAGCAGGTCGACAGGGCAAAACATTCAGTACTTC
CDR3 length: 13
D gene: TRBD1
V gene: TRBV5-8
clone size: .
J gene: TRBJ2-4

CDR3 protein: CASSLIILEQYF
CDR3 DNA: TGTGCCAGCAGTTTAATAATTCTCGAGCAGTACTTC
CDR3 length: 12
D gene: .
V gene: TRBV12-3/TRBV12-4
clone size: .
J gene: TRBJ2-7

CDR3 protein: CASSLGLDYEQYF
CDR3 DNA: TGTGCCAGCAGTTTGGGGCTCGACTACGAGCAGTACTTC
CDR3 length: 13
D gene: .
V gene: TRBV12-3/TRBV12-4
clone size: .
J gene: TRBJ2-7

CDR3 protein: CASSDFWTSAEGEQYF
CDR3 DNA: TGCGCCAGCAGTGATTTTTGGACTAGCGCCGAAGGCGAGCAGTACTTC
CDR3 length: 16
D gene: TRBD2
V gene: TRBV10-1
clone size: .
J gene: TRBJ2-7

CDR3 protein: CASSLGLSGPEKLFF
CDR3 DNA: TGTGCCAGCAGCTTGGGGCTGAGCGGGCCCGAAAAACTGTTTTTT
CDR3 length: 15
D gene: .
V gene: TRBV5-5
clone size: .
J gene: TRBJ1-4

CDR3 protein: CASSRLAGDTQYF
CDR3 DNA: TGTGCCAGCAGTCGACTAGCAGGAGATACGCAGTATTTT
CDR3 length: 13
D gene: TRBD2
V gene: TRBV12-3/TRBV12-4
clone size: .
J gene: TRBJ2-3

CDR3 protein: CASSIGVAGGRETQYF
CDR3 DNA: TGTGCCAGTAGTATAGGGGTCGCGGGAGGTCGAGAGACCCAGTACTTC
CDR3 length: 16
D gene: TRBD2
V gene: TRBV19
clone size: once
J gene: TRBJ2-5

CDR3 protein: CASSPFFYPSGANVLTF
CDR3 DNA: TGTGCCAGCAGTCCTTTCTTCTACCCCTCTGGGGCCAACGTCCTGACTTTC
CDR3 length: 17
D gene: .
V gene: TRBV2
clone size: .
J gene: TRBJ2-6

CDR3 protein: CASSGQGGNQPQHF
CDR3 DNA: TGTGCCAGCAGTGGACAGGGAGGCAATCAGCCCCAGCATTTT
CDR3 length: 14
D gene: TRBD1
V gene: TRBV2
clone size: .
J gene: TRBJ1-5

CDR3 protein: CASSYSMANTEAFF
CDR3 DNA: TGTGCCAGCAGTTACTCGATGGCGAACACTGAAGCTTTCTTT
CDR3 length: 14
D gene: .
V gene: TRBV6-2/TRBV6-3
clone size: .
J gene: TRBJ1-1

CDR3 protein: CASSLGQPGYGYTF
CDR3 DNA: TGTGCCAGCAGCTTGGGACAACCTGGCTATGGCTACACCTTC
CDR3 length: 14
D gene: .
V gene: TRBV5-4
clone size: .
J gene: TRBJ1-2

CDR3 protein: CASSLAGIYEQYF
CDR3 DNA: TGCGCCAGCAGCTTGGCAGGGATCTACGAGCAGTACTTC
CDR3 length: 13
D gene: .
V gene: TRBV5-1
clone size: .
J gene: TRBJ2-7

CDR3 protein: CASRGLAGAYEQYF
CDR3 DNA: TGTGCCAGCAGGGGACTAGCGGGGGCCTACGAGCAGTACTTC
CDR3 length: 14
D gene: TRBD2
V gene: TRBV27
clone size: .
J gene: TRBJ2-7

CDR3 protein: CASSFDHTSGSNILSQYF
CDR3 DNA: TGTGCCAGCAGTTTCGACCATACTAGCGGGAGTAATATTCTGTCTCAGTACTTC
CDR3 length: 18
D gene: TRBD2
V gene: TRBV6-2/TRBV6-3
clone size: once
J gene: TRBJ2-4

CDR3 protein: CAISEVSRDIPYGYTF
CDR3 DNA: TGTGCCATCAGTGAAGTATCAAGAGACATTCCCTATGGCTACACCTTC
CDR3 length: 16
D gene: .
V gene: TRBV10-3
clone size: .
J gene: TRBJ1-2

CDR3 protein: CASSRYGGEQYF
CDR3 DNA: TGTGCCAGCAGTCGTTACGGGGGCGAGCAGTACTTC
CDR3 length: 12
D gene: .
V gene: TRBV12-3/TRBV12-4
clone size: .
J gene: TRBJ2-7

CDR3 protein: CASNPFGQGNTGELFF
CDR3 DNA: TGTGCCAGCAACCCTTTTGGACAGGGGAACACCGGGGAGCTGTTTTTT
CDR3 length: 16
D gene: TRBD1
V gene: TRBV28
clone size: .
J gene: TRBJ2-2

CDR3 protein: CASSLSGAQQYF
CDR3 DNA: TGTGCCAGCAGTTTAAGCGGAGCTCAGCAGTACTTC
CDR3 length: 12
D gene: .
V gene: TRBV28
clone size: .
J gene: TRBJ2-7

CDR3 protein: CASSLYRGRQFF
CDR3 DNA: TGCGCCAGCAGCTTGTACAGGGGAAGGCAGTTCTTC
CDR3 length: 12
D gene: TRBD1
V gene: TRBV5-1
clone size: .
J gene: TRBJ2-1

CDR3 protein: CARAPFYNEQFF
CDR3 DNA: TGCGCCAGAGCCCCGTTCTACAATGAGCAGTTCTTC
CDR3 length: 12
D gene: .
V gene: TRBV10-1
clone size: .
J gene: TRBJ2-1

CDR3 protein: CASSLLESRAVQETQYF
CDR3 DNA: TGTGCCAGCAGCTTACTCGAAAGCAGGGCAGTGCAAGAGACCCAGTACTTC
CDR3 length: 17
D gene: .
V gene: TRBV7-9
clone size: .
J gene: TRBJ2-5

CDR3 protein: CATQRTSGINEQFF
CDR3 DNA: TGTGCCACCCAGAGGACTAGCGGGATTAATGAGCAGTTCTTC
CDR3 length: 14
D gene: TRBD2
V gene: TRBV10-3
clone size: .
J gene: TRBJ2-1

CDR3 protein: CASSGTSGSGETQYF
CDR3 DNA: TGTGCCAGCAGTGGGACTAGCGGGAGTGGCGAGACCCAGTACTTC
CDR3 length: 15
D gene: TRBD2
V gene: TRBV2
clone size: once
J gene: TRBJ2-5

CDR3 protein: CASSPGRGLDGYTF
CDR3 DNA: TGTGCCAGCTCTCCTGGAAGGGGGCTGGATGGCTACACCTTC
CDR3 length: 14
D gene: TRBD1
V gene: TRBV18
clone size: .
J gene: TRBJ1-2

CDR3 protein: CASSQALTGKNIQYF
CDR3 DNA: TGCGCCAGCAGCCAAGCCCTTACTGGCAAAAACATTCAGTACTTC
CDR3 length: 15
D gene: .
V gene: TRBV4-3
clone size: .
J gene: TRBJ2-4

CDR3 protein: CASSDELAGAYEQYF
CDR3 DNA: TGTGCCAGCAGTGACGAACTAGCGGGAGCCTACGAGCAGTACTTC
CDR3 length: 15
D gene: TRBD2
V gene: TRBV6-1
clone size: .
J gene: TRBJ2-7

CDR3 protein: CASSFSGTHEQYF
CDR3 DNA: TGTGCCAGCAGCTTTAGCGGGACCCACGAGCAGTACTTC
CDR3 length: 13
D gene: TRBD2
V gene: TRBV7-2
clone size: .
J gene: TRBJ2-7

CDR3 protein: CASSTPGKGTIRNTEAFF
CDR3 DNA: TGTGCCAGCTCAACACCCGGGAAGGGGACAATAAGGAACACTGAAGCTTTCTTT
CDR3 length: 18
D gene: .
V gene: TRBV18
clone size: .
J gene: TRBJ1-1

CDR3 protein: CASSQDSPGLAGGIPEQYF
CDR3 DNA: TGTGCCAGCAGCCAAGATTCGCCGGGACTAGCGGGAGGTATTCCCGAGCAGTACTTC
CDR3 length: 19
D gene: TRBD2
V gene: TRBV3-1/TRBV3-2
clone size: .
J gene: TRBJ2-7

CDR3 protein: CASSLTANTGELFF
CDR3 DNA: TGTGCCAGCAGCTTAACAGCGAACACCGGGGAGCTGTTTTTT
CDR3 length: 14
D gene: .
V gene: TRBV7-8
clone size: .
J gene: TRBJ2-2

CDR3 protein: CAISLPGQLISTDTQYF
CDR3 DNA: TGTGCCATCAGTCTACCGGGACAACTTATAAGCACAGATACGCAGTATTTT
CDR3 length: 17
D gene: .
V gene: TRBV10-3
clone size: .
J gene: TRBJ2-3

CDR3 protein: CASSLDVVNTEAFF
CDR3 DNA: TGTGCCAGCAGTTTAGATGTAGTGAACACTGAAGCTTTCTTT
CDR3 length: 14
D gene: .
V gene: TRBV27
clone size: .
J gene: TRBJ1-1

CDR3 protein: CATSRDQQVSYEQYF
CDR3 DNA: TGTGCCACCAGCAGAGATCAACAGGTATCCTACGAGCAGTACTTC
CDR3 length: 15
D gene: .
V gene: TRBV15
clone size: .
J gene: TRBJ2-7

CDR3 protein: CASSTLGQGYNEQFF
CDR3 DNA: TGCGCCAGCAGTACCCTCGGACAGGGTTACAATGAGCAGTTCTTC
CDR3 length: 15
D gene: TRBD1
V gene: TRBV5-1
clone size: .
J gene: TRBJ2-1

CDR3 protein: CASTLTGQAFF
CDR3 DNA: TGTGCCAGCACCCTGACAGGGCAAGCTTTCTTT
CDR3 length: 11
D gene: TRBD1
V gene: TRBV28
clone size: .
J gene: TRBJ1-1

CDR3 protein: CASSSTGSRGNEQFF
CDR3 DNA: TGCGCCAGCAGCTCTACAGGGTCGAGGGGCAATGAGCAGTTCTTC
CDR3 length: 15
D gene: .
V gene: TRBV5-1
clone size: .
J gene: TRBJ2-1

CDR3 protein: CASSVGQANYNEQFF
CDR3 DNA: TGTGCCAGCAGCGTAGGGCAGGCCAACTACAATGAGCAGTTCTTC
CDR3 length: 15
D gene: .
V gene: TRBV9
clone size: .
J gene: TRBJ2-1

CDR3 protein: CASSEAGDQPQHF
CDR3 DNA: TGTGCCAGCAGTGAAGCTGGAGATCAGCCCCAGCATTTT
CDR3 length: 13
D gene: .
V gene: TRBV2
clone size: .
J gene: TRBJ1-5

CDR3 protein: CASSALAGEETQYF
CDR3 DNA: TGTGCCAGCTCAGCACTAGCGGGAGAAGAGACCCAGTACTTC
CDR3 length: 14
D gene: TRBD2
V gene: TRBV18
clone size: .
J gene: TRBJ2-5

CDR3 protein: CASSLSYGTVYNEQFF
CDR3 DNA: TGCGCCAGCAGCTTGAGTTACGGGACAGTTTACAATGAGCAGTTCTTC
CDR3 length: 16
D gene: TRBD1
V gene: TRBV5-1
clone size: .
J gene: TRBJ2-1

CDR3 protein: CSVDGTGPYEQYF
CDR3 DNA: TGCAGCGTTGACGGGACAGGGCCCTACGAGCAGTACTTC
CDR3 length: 13
D gene: TRBD1
V gene: TRBV29-1
clone size: once
J gene: TRBJ2-7

CDR3 protein: CATSGSGVVNEQYF
CDR3 DNA: TGTGCCACCAGTGGATCAGGGGTTGTGAACGAGCAGTACTTC
CDR3 length: 14
D gene: .
V gene: TRBV24-1
clone size: .
J gene: TRBJ2-7